Listed here are 23 T cell receptor beta chains from one sample, sequenced in a study of blood T cell repertoires in COVID-19. The data were produced by immunoSEQ multiplex PCR, yet TCRdb's version contains in-frame clones alone and is incomplete. Of a few hundred thousand clones listed, around 89% are singletons. The sequenced sample consisted of peripheral blood. These receptors originate from a man aged 35 to 55 with acute or convalescent COVID-19.

The chain employs TRBV6-5 and TRBJ1-1; 7 bases agree with TRBD1. The CDR3 runs to 14 residues. With 8 bases clipped from V and 5 bases from J, the junction kept 11 bases outside the gene matches. The germline CDR1 and CDR2 sequences are MNHEY and SVGAGI. In DNA form, the CDR3 reads TGTGCCAGCCGAAGACAGGGTCGTTATACTGAAGCTTTCTTT. Residues: CASRRQGRYTEAFF.

V gene TRBV11-3 combines with J gene TRBJ2-3; D may be TRBD2 (6 bases). This CDR3 has 14 amino acids. Deletions cut 5 bases from V and 2 bases from J, with 11 bases between. From germline, CDR1 is SGHNT and CDR2 YENEEA. The CDR3 region is CASSQWRDTDTQYF. The CDR3 DNA reads TGTGCCAGCAGCCAGTGGCGGGACACAGATACGCAGTATTTT.

The chain recombines TRBV5-6 with TRBJ1-2, with 7 bases lining up with TRBD1. Germline assignment: CDR1 SGHDT and CDR2 YYEEEE. V lost 2 bases, J lost 6 bases, and 7 bases stayed unmatched. CDR3 length equals 14 residues. CDR3 amino acids: CASSFNRGTDGYTF. CDR3 sequence (DNA): TGTGCCAGCAGCTTTAACAGGGGCACGGATGGCTACACCTTC.

V gene TRBV7-2 combines with J gene TRBJ1-1, with 7 positions matching TRBD1. This CDR3 contains 15 residues. V was pared by 5 bases and J by 0 bases, with 6 bases of the junction left unmatched. The germline V gene has CDR1 SGHTA and CDR2 FQGNSA. This CDR3 is CASSLRQGMNTEAFF. As DNA, the CDR3 is TGTGCCAGCAGCCTCAGACAGGGCATGAACACTGAAGCTTTCTTT. The variable domain in full, with the rest retrieved from reference TRBV7-2 and TRBJ1-1, is GAGVSQSPSNKVTEKGKDVELRCDPISGHTALYWYRQSLGQGLEFLIYFQGNSAPDKSGLPSDRFSAERTGGSVSTLTIQRTQQEDSAVYLCASSLRQGMNTEAFFGQGTRLTVV.

J is TRBJ1-6 and V is TRBV5-6; the D gene is possibly TRBD1 (6 bases). CDR3 length: 17 residues. V lost 4 bases, J lost 7 bases, and 21 bases lay in between. Germline CDR1 reads SGHDT; CDR2 reads YYEEEE. CDR3 sequence (DNA): TGTGCCAGCAGCAGAAAACAGGGTTCAATGTCGAATTCACCCCTCCACTTT. It codes for CASSRKQGSMSNSPLHF.

The rearrangement links TRBV7-3 to TRBJ1-6, with D possibly matching TRBD1 (5 bases). Trimming left V 4 bases short and J 6 bases short, with 13 bases between. This CDR3 region has 15 residues. Per germline, CDR1 SGHTA and CDR2 FQGTGA. This CDR3 is CASSSQGGVNSPLHF. In DNA form, the CDR3 reads TGTGCCAGCAGCTCCCAGGGTGGTGTTAATTCACCCCTCCACTTT.

This clone was detected a few times. The V call is TRBV2, the J call TRBJ2-7, with TRBD2 matching over 8 bases. This CDR3 contains 13 residues. Losses at the gene ends were 6 bases for V and 0 bases for J; bases not matched to a gene: 1. Germline V CDR1 and CDR2: SNHLY, FYNNEI. The CDR3 nucleotides read TGTGCCAGCAGGGCGGGGGGCTCCTACGAGCAGTACTTC. This sequence encodes CASRAGGSYEQYF.

This clone turned up a few times. This chain uses TRBV10-3 with TRBJ1-6; maybe TRBD1 (5 bases). The germline gives CDR1 ENHRY, CDR2 SYGVKD. This CDR3 is built from 14 residues. Trimming stripped 2 bases from V and 9 bases from J, with 11 bases between. The CDR3 loop reads CAISEMGLGSPLHF. CDR3 sequence (DNA): TGTGCCATCAGTGAGATGGGACTGGGTTCACCCCTCCACTTT.

The V and J genes are TRBV21-1 and TRBJ1-1; the D segment call TRBD1 is taken from the table without a DNA check. TRBV21-1 is flagged as a pseudogene. The CDR3 runs 13 residues. This chain's CDR3 is CARPRLLDTEAFF. In DNA, the CDR3 is TGTGCCCGCCCCAGGTTATTGGACACTGAAGCTTTCTTT.

The rearrangement joins TRBV19 to TRBJ2-7; no firm D call. Germline values: CDR1 LNHDA, CDR2 SQIVND (reference sequence). Trimming pared 7 bases from V and 1 base from J, leaving 11 bases between. The CDR3 sequence is 13 residues long. DNA of the CDR3: TGTGCCAGTAAGAACAGCCTTTCCTACGAGCAGTACTTC. This codes for CASKNSLSYEQYF.

This clone was picked up one time. The chain carries TRBV28 and TRBJ2-4; TRBD1 aligns across 8 bases. The V gene's germline CDR1 is MDHEN and CDR2 SYDVKM. CDR3 length: 14 amino acids. The junction had 9 bases not matched to a gene; V was cut back by 6 bases and J by 8 bases. The CDR3 nucleotides are TGTGCCAGCAGGACAGGGGTAGTCGGGGACATTCAGTACTTC. It specifies CASRTGVVGDIQYF.

The chain combines TRBV6-5 with TRBJ1-1; D remains unclear. The CDR3 contains 13 residues. Germline V lookup: CDR1 MNHEY, CDR2 SVGAGI. V was clipped by 5 bases and J by 0 bases, with 7 bases between them. CDR3 nucleotide sequence: TGTGCCAGCAGTCGTGAGGTGAACACTGAAGCTTTCTTT. Amino acids: CASSREVNTEAFF.

J is TRBJ2-5 and V is TRBV24-1; 11 nucleotides agree with TRBD2. With V trimmed by 7 bases and J by 1 base, 7 bases remained unmatched. Germline CDR1 is KGHDR and CDR2 is SFDVKD. The CDR3 length is 16 residues. The CDR3 is CATSPTSGGGQETQYF. The CDR3 nucleotides read TGTGCCACCAGCCCTACTAGCGGGGGAGGCCAAGAGACCCAGTACTTC.

The chain links TRBV19 to TRBJ1-2, with D perhaps matching TRBD1 (5 bases). V was clipped by 1 base and J by 4 bases, with 22 bases between them. This CDR3 has 18 amino acids. Germline V lookup: CDR1 LNHDA, CDR2 SQIVND (reference sequence). The CDR3 loop reads CASSIVGRGSVGAYGYTF. The DNA of the CDR3 is TGTGCCAGTAGTATAGTGGGGCGTGGGTCGGTCGGAGCCTATGGCTACACCTTC. The whole variable domain, remainder taken from reference TRBV19 and TRBJ1-2, is DGGITQSPKYLFRKEGQNVTLSCEQNLNHDAMYWYRQDPGQGLRLIYYSQIVNDFQKGDIAEGYSVSREKKESFPLTVTSAQKNPTAFYLCASSIVGRGSVGAYGYTFGSGTRLTVV.

This chain links TRBV19 with TRBJ2-1; 11 nucleotides match TRBD2. J was trimmed by 4 bases and V by 3 bases; bases with no gene match: 2. The germline CDR1 and CDR2 sequences are LNHDA and SQIVND (reference sequence). This CDR3 is 15 amino acids long. The CDR3 loop is CASSMTSGAYNEQFF. In DNA, the CDR3 is TGTGCCAGTAGTATGACTAGCGGGGCTTACAATGAGCAGTTCTTC.

The chain is built from TRBV7-2 and TRBJ1-2; TRBD1 might be the D (6 bases). Trimming shortened V by 6 bases and J by 4 bases, and 15 bases separated the two germline ends. Germline CDR1 SGHTA, CDR2 FQGNSA. CDR3 length: 14 residues. The CDR3 DNA is TGTGCCAGCAGATATGTGGGAGGGGGCTATGGCTACACCTTC. As protein: CASRYVGGGYGYTF.

The J gene is TRBJ2-3, the V gene TRBV29-1, with 7 positions matching TRBD2. Looked up from germline, CDR1 is SQVTM and CDR2 is ANQGSEA. Germline trimming cut 3 bases from V and 2 bases from J; bases unmatched to any gene: 11. The CDR3 sequence is 16 residues long. CDR3 coding DNA: TGCAGCGTTGACCTCGTCTTGCTAGCGGACACAGATACGCAGTATTTT. It specifies CSVDLVLLADTDTQYF.

The rearrangement uses TRBV27 and TRBJ1-6; D unresolved. This CDR3 contains 18 residues. Looked up from germline, CDR1 is MNHEY and CDR2 is SMNVEV (reference sequence). With 1 base removed from V and 7 bases from J, the gap between germline ends came to 20 bases. This CDR3 reads CASSLWGREIRVNSPLHF. CDR3 sequence (DNA): TGTGCCAGCAGTTTATGGGGTCGGGAGATAAGGGTGAATTCACCCCTCCACTTT.

V and J are TRBV9 and TRBJ2-3; D not certain. The CDR3 length is 16 residues. Germline lookup yields CDR1 SGDLS and CDR2 YYNGEE. Trimming stripped 0 bases from V and 0 bases from J, with 11 bases between. The CDR3: CASSVEGGSSTDTQYF. Written as DNA, the CDR3 is TGTGCCAGCAGCGTAGAAGGCGGATCTAGCACAGATACGCAGTATTTT.

This sequence joins TRBV19 and TRBJ1-1; 7 nucleotides line up with TRBD1. The germline V gene has CDR1 LNHDA and CDR2 SQIVND (reference sequence). This CDR3 contains 15 residues. V trimming: 2 bases; J trimming: 1 base; junction bases outside the gene matches: 4. Here the CDR3 DNA reads TGTGCCAGTAGTATAAGCCGACAGGGGAACACTGAAGCTTTCTTT. It translates to CASSISRQGNTEAFF.

The rearrangement joins TRBV5-1 to TRBJ2-4; the D gene is possibly TRBD2 (5 bases). Germline loops: CDR1 SGHRS, CDR2 YFSETQ. The CDR3 consists of 13 residues. V gave up 0 bases and J gave up 6 bases, with 7 bases separating them. In DNA, the CDR3 is TGCGCCAGCAGCTTGGGGGCGGGAAACATTCAGTACTTC. It codes for CASSLGAGNIQYF.

This chain joins TRBV27 and TRBJ2-7, with D perhaps TRBD2 (5 bases). The CDR3 runs 13 residues. Trimming took off 10 bases at V and 0 bases at J, with 13 bases between the two ends. Germline V gene data show CDR1 as MNHEY and CDR2 as SMNVEV (reference sequence). CDR3: CATSEAYSYEQYF. The CDR3 nucleotides are TGTGCCACGTCGGAGGCCTACTCCTACGAGCAGTACTTC.

The chain has TRBV15 and TRBJ2-7, with 8 bases lining up with TRBD2. CDR3 length equals 15 residues. Germline V gives CDR1 LNHNV, CDR2 YYDKDF (reference sequence). Trimming removed 1 base from V and 2 bases from J; junction bases left unmatched: 4. DNA for the CDR3: TGTGCCACCAGCAGAGGTAGCGGGGACGCCTACGAGCAGTACTTC. It translates to CATSRGSGDAYEQYF.